This TCR beta chain was recorded in a study of neurological immune-mediated disorders. Overall study results and limits: Patients with HTLV-1-associated myelopathy had the highest level of TCR clonal expansion, whereas patients with multiple sclerosis had the lowest level, falling beneath the level found in healthy controls.

As to this clonotype: What it binds is unknown. The germline gene is not matched at one end of the junction; a read error may be the cause.

The length of the CDR3 is 13 residues. The germline V gene has CDR1 SGHRS and CDR2 YFSETQ. MiXCR, run by TCRdb on the 5' RACE reads, gives a single entry per CDR3 protein. The data contain roughly 32,000 distinct CDR3 sequences, roughly 14% of them singletons. The time point is: technical triplicate 2. The sorted-subset TCR libraries were prepared using 800,000 to 1,000,000 CD4+ or CD8+ T cells as the starting material. This clonotype originated in a female donor with HTLV-1-associated myelopathy (HAM/TSP). The V gene is TRBV5-1, the J gene TRBJ2-7; D is uncertain. The sequenced material came from CD4+ T cells from blood. CDR3 sequence: CASRLEGWNEKYF. CDR3 DNA sequence: TGCGCCAGCAGATTGGAAGGGTGGAACGAGAAGTACTTC.